Listed below are T cell receptor beta chains from one sample, sequenced in a study of blood T cells in healthy people across ages. MiXCR was run by TCRdb on the 5' RACE reads, yielding one entry per CDR3 protein. This repertoire shows about 680,000 distinct CDR3 sequences, 49% found once; its top ten account for around a third. Input material: blood. All receptors come from a woman aged 55-69 years in good health. The CDR3 runs from the conserved cysteine through the conserved F or W. A D gene is named only where the DNA matches it firmly. The size of a clone is reported for some rows only, either as once, few or many, or as a class for expanded clones.

>TRBJ2-2|NA|TRBV11-2|NA
TGTGCCAGCAGCTTAGGGAGGGGCCCGAACACCGGGGAGCTGTTTTTT
CASSLGRGPNTGELFF
>TRBJ2-1|TRBD2|TRBV3-1|few
TGTGCCAGCAGCCAAGATATGGGACTAGCGGGTAGGCAGTTCTTC
CASSQDMGLAGRQFF
>TRBJ2-1|TRBD2|TRBV20-1|NA
TGCAGTGCAGCCGGGACTACGACCCTCGACGAGCAGTTCTTC
CSAAGTTTLDEQFF
>TRBJ2-6|NA|TRBV24-1|few
TGTGCCACCAGTGATTTTTCCGGTTCCGGGGCCAACGTCCTGACTTTC
CATSDFSGSGANVLTF
>TRBJ2-7|NA|TRBV10-2|few
TGCGCCAGCAGTGAGAAATACGAGCAGTACTTC
CASSEKYEQYF
>TRBJ2-7|NA|TRBV14|NA
TGTGCCAGCAGCCAGGCCCGGGACAACACCTACGAGCAGTACTTC
CASSQARDNTYEQYF
>TRBJ2-3|TRBD2|TRBV20-1|few
TGCAGTGCCACCCTTCCTCGACTAGCAGCCGATACGCAGTATTTT
CSATLPRLAADTQYF
>TRBJ2-5|TRBD1|TRBV12-3/TRBV12-4|NA
TGTGCCAGCAGGGCTTTTCCGGGACAGGGAGAAGAGACCCAGTACTTC
CASRAFPGQGEETQYF
>TRBJ2-1|TRBD2|TRBV7-2|many
TGTGCCAGCAGCCTACTAGCGGGAGGGTACAATGAGCAGTTCTTC
CASSLLAGGYNEQFF
>TRBJ2-5|NA|TRBV7-9|few
TGTGCCAGCAGCTTATGGGAAAGGGGAGAGACCCAGTACTTC
CASSLWERGETQYF
>TRBJ2-5|TRBD1|TRBV29-1|few
TGCAGCGTAAACAGGGGGCTGAGGGAGACCCAGTACTTC
CSVNRGLRETQYF
>TRBJ2-3|TRBD1|TRBV20-1|NA
TGCAGTGCTCCTAGGACAGGGCGGGGCACAGATGCGCAGTATTTT
CSAPRTGRGTDAQYF
>TRBJ1-2|NA|TRBV7-2|NA
TGTGCCAGCAGCTTTGGAGGGTCCAACTATGGCTACACCTTC
CASSFGGSNYGYTF
>TRBJ1-1|TRBD1|TRBV5-4|NA
TGTGCCAGCAGCCCGAGGACAGGGACGTTAGGAACTGAAGCTTTCTTT
CASSPRTGTLGTEAFF
>TRBJ2-5|NA|TRBV12-3/TRBV12-4|few
TGTGCCAGCAGCACCGGGACAAACCAAGAGACCCAGTACTTC
CASSTGTNQETQYF
>TRBJ2-7|TRBD2|TRBV15|NA
TGTGCCACCAGCAAACCCGGGACTAGCGTTATTCTTGATGAGCAGTACTTC
CATSKPGTSVILDEQYF
>TRBJ2-2|NA|TRBV5-1|NA
TGCGCCAGCAGCTATCAGACCCTTACCGGGGAGCTGTTTTTT
CASSYQTLTGELFF
>TRBJ2-7|NA|TRBV2|NA
TGTGCCAGCAGACGGGTGGGGTTCTACGAGCAGTACTTC
CASRRVGFYEQYF
>TRBJ2-7|TRBD2|TRBV10-3|NA
TGTGCCATCAGGGGGACTAGCGGGAGCCACGAGCAGTACTTC
CAIRGTSGSHEQYF
>TRBJ2-5|NA|TRBV20-1|NA
TGCAGTGCTGGGGGAGCGGTAGCATCCAATGAGCAGTACTTC
CSAGGAVASNEQYF
>TRBJ2-5|TRBD2|TRBV7-2|many
TGTGCCAGCAGCTTAGGGACTAGCCGAATGATGGCCCAGTACTTC
CASSLGTSRMMAQYF
>TRBJ2-7|NA|TRBV7-8|NA
TGTGCCAGCAGCCGTTACCCCCTGGGGCACCTCGGTTACGAGCAGTACTTC
CASSRYPLGHLGYEQYF
>TRBJ2-7|NA|TRBV5-1|NA
TGCGCCAGCAGCCCAGGGGTCCTGAGGGGAGAGCAGTACTTC
CASSPGVLRGEQYF
>TRBJ1-2|TRBD1|TRBV12-3/TRBV12-4|NA
TGTGCCAGCAGTTTAGCGCTGGGACAGAACTATGGCTACACCTTC
CASSLALGQNYGYTF
>TRBJ1-6|NA|TRBV2|NA
TGTGCCAGCACTCAGGTGGCTGGCCGCGCACCCCTCCACTTT
CASTQVAGRAPLHF
>TRBJ2-5|TRBD2|TRBV20-1|once
TGCAGTGCTAGAGATGGGCGCGGGAGTGAGACCCAGTACTTC
CSARDGRGSETQYF
>TRBJ2-2|TRBD2|TRBV7-3|NA
TGTGCCAGCTCTCCCATCCCCGGGAGGGACACCGGGGAGCTGTTTTTT
CASSPIPGRDTGELFF
>TRBJ1-1|TRBD1|TRBV20-1|NA
TGCAGTGCTAGACGGGGGACAGGGAGAATGAACACTGAAGCTTTCTTT
CSARRGTGRMNTEAFF
>TRBJ2-5|NA|TRBV11-2|few
TGTGCCAGCAGCTTATGGAAGTACCAAGAGACCCAGTACTTC
CASSLWKYQETQYF
>TRBJ2-1|TRBD2|TRBV29-1|NA
TGCAGCGTTCCCCTCGGACTAGCGGGGGCTAATAATGAGCAGTTCTTC
CSVPLGLAGANNEQFF
>TRBJ2-7|TRBD1|TRBV18|NA
TGTGCCAGCTCACCAGCAGGACAGGGGGCCTACGAGCAGTACTTC
CASSPAGQGAYEQYF
>TRBJ2-7|TRBD2|TRBV7-2|NA
TGTGCCAGCAGCCCTGGACTAGCGGGAGGGAGCTCCTACGAGCAGTACTTC
CASSPGLAGGSSYEQYF
>TRBJ2-3|TRBD2|TRBV4-2|once
TGTGCCAGCAGCCAACACACTAGCGGGAGGACAGATACGCAGTATTTT
CASSQHTSGRTDTQYF